Listed here are 25 T cell receptor beta chains from one sample, sequenced in a study of blood T cells in healthy people across ages. The authors ran a second PCR of roughly 6 to 12 cycles using a sample-barcoded 5' primer and a J-beta primer mix. TCRdb redid the calling of the 5' RACE reads with MiXCR, one entry per CDR3 protein. The sample shows under 1,000,000 distinct CDR3 sequences, under 40% of them seen only once. Input material: blood. The receptors shown here come from a man between 18 and 35 years old in good health.

This clonotype has only a few counts. V usage is TRBV29-1 and J usage is TRBJ2-7, with 10 bases that match TRBD1. Germline CDR1 and CDR2: SQVTM and ANQGSEA. Trimming took 3 bases from V and 6 from J; bases not matched to a gene: 5. The CDR3 has 13 residues. The chain's CDR3 is CSVEGQGTREQYF. Here the CDR3 DNA reads TGCAGCGTTGAGGGACAGGGGACCCGCGAGCAGTACTTC.

This chain connects TRBV12-3 or TRBV12-4 to TRBJ1-1; D perhaps matches TRBD1 (6 bases). V lost 3 bases and J 0 bases, leaving 14 bases between the germline ends. The CDR3 is made up of 16 amino acids. The DNA for the CDR3 is TGTGCCAGCAGTTTCTCGGACAGAGTAATGAACACTGAAGCTTTCTTT. The encoded protein is CASSFSDRVMNTEAFF.

On this clonotype itself: Given a much more abundant clone one base away, this may be a read error. The V gene is TRBV7-2, the J gene TRBJ2-3; no clear D. The CDR3 consists of 13 residues. The V end was cut by 3 bases, the J end by 8 bases, with 12 bases between. In germline, CDR1 is SGHTA, CDR2 FQGNSA. This CDR3 is CASSLNQRGTQYF. CDR3 DNA sequence: TGTGCCAGCAGCTTGAATCAAAGAGGTACGCAGTATTTT. Full variable domain (rest looked up from reference TRBV7-2 and TRBJ2-3): GAGVSQSPSNKVTEKGKDVELRCDPISGHTALYWYRQSLGQGLEFLIYFQGNSAPDKSGLPSDRFSAERTGGSVSTLTIQRTQQEDSAVYLCASSLNQRGTQYFGPGTRLTVL.

The genes are TRBV2 and TRBJ2-5, with D perhaps being TRBD1 or TRBD2 (5 bases each). Germline V lookup: CDR1 SNHLY, CDR2 FYNNEI. The CDR3 is 14 amino acids. Trimming stripped 10 bases from V and 2 bases from J, with 17 bases between. CDR3 amino acids: CANARGSEQETQYF. DNA for the CDR3: TGTGCCAACGCCCGGGGCTCAGAGCAAGAGACCCAGTACTTC.

The chain combines TRBV4-1 with TRBJ2-5; 11 nucleotides align to TRBD2. V shed 5 bases and J 2 bases; nucleotides not matched to a gene: 7. Germline V gene sequence: CDR1 MGHRA, CDR2 YSYEKL. The CDR3 runs 16 residues. The CDR3 bases are TGCGCCAGCAGCAGGACTAGCGGGCTCCTACAAGAGACCCAGTACTTC. This sequence encodes CASSRTSGLLQETQYF.

On this clonotype itself: A read error may be the cause here, since a much bigger clone is one base away. V gene TRBV12-3 or TRBV12-4 combines with J gene TRBJ2-1; D perhaps matches TRBD2 (5 bases). The CDR3 contains 15 residues. CDR3 DNA: TGTGCCAGCAGTCAAGACGGGATCTCCTACAATAAGCAGTTCTTC. This translates into CASSQDGISYNKQFF.

The rearrangement links TRBV29-1 to TRBJ2-1, with D unclear. The germline gives CDR1 SQVTM, CDR2 ANQGSEA. The CDR3 is 12 residues long. Trimming took 6 bases from V and 9 from J, leaving 15 bases between them. The CDR3 region has the DNA TGCAGCGTCATGGACCATCTCAGTGAGCAGTTCTTC. Its translation is CSVMDHLSEQFF.

The V and J genes are TRBV6-6 and TRBJ2-1; D is uncertain. Germline assignment: CDR1 MNHNY and CDR2 SVGAGI (reference sequence). This CDR3 region has 14 residues. Trimming removed 6 bases from V and 0 bases from J, with 9 bases in between. CDR3 DNA sequence: TGTGCCAGCAGCAAACGAGCCTCCTACAATGAGCAGTTCTTC. It translates to CASSKRASYNEQFF.

Comment on this clonotype: A much larger clone is a single base away; this may be a read error. The J gene is TRBJ2-5, the V gene TRBV7-2; no definite D call. Trimming removed 1 base at V and 2 bases at J, with 17 bases between. The germline V gene has CDR1 SGHTA and CDR2 FQGNSA. This CDR3 contains 17 residues. The CDR3 protein is CASSLGAGGPYQETQYF. DNA for the CDR3: TGTGCCAGCAGCTTAGGCGCTGGCGGTCCCTATCAAGAGACCCAGTACTTC. Together with reference TRBV7-2 and TRBJ2-5, the CDR3 gives the full variable domain: GAGVSQSPSNKVTEKGKDVELRCDPISGHTALYWYRQSLGQGLEFLIYFQGNSAPDKSGLPSDRFSAERTGGSVSTLTIQRTQQEDSAVYLCASSLGAGGPYQETQYFGPGTRLLVL.

Ten or more counts support this clonotype. This rearrangement joins TRBV7-2 to TRBJ2-7; D not resolved. Trimming cost V 2 bases and J 3 bases, with 8 bases left between them. There are 13 residues in the CDR3. Germline V gene data show CDR1 as SGHTA and CDR2 as FQGNSA. The CDR3 loop reads CASSLSIIYEQYF. CDR3 bases: TGTGCCAGCAGCTTAAGTATAATCTACGAGCAGTACTTC. Full variable domain (remainder filled in from reference TRBV7-2 and TRBJ2-7): GAGVSQSPSNKVTEKGKDVELRCDPISGHTALYWYRQSLGQGLEFLIYFQGNSAPDKSGLPSDRFSAERTGGSVSTLTIQRTQQEDSAVYLCASSLSIIYEQYFGPGTRLTVT.

This clonotype came up a few times. This chain uses TRBV3-1 with TRBJ2-7, with unresolved D. Trimming shortened V by 0 bases and J by 3 bases, and 9 bases separated the two germline ends. The CDR3 contains 14 residues. CDR1 is LGHDT and CDR2 is YNNKEL in the germline V gene (reference sequence). CDR3 bases: TGTGCCAGCAGCCAAGAATACACTCACTACGAGCAGTACTTC. It codes for CASSQEYTHYEQYF.

The chain combines TRBV4-2 with TRBJ2-2, with TRBD2 matching 7 bases. Trimming removed 0 bases from V and 6 bases from J; junction bases left unmatched: 7. CDR1 is LGHNA, CDR2 YNFKEQ, per germline. The CDR3 loop spans 16 amino acids. The CDR3 DNA follows: TGTGCCAGCAGCCAAGAGGGGAGGGGAGGTCCCGGGGAGCTGTTTTTT. It translates to CASSQEGRGGPGELFF.

The chain carries TRBV12-3 or TRBV12-4 and TRBJ2-5; TRBD1 agrees at 9 bases. V was pared by 5 bases and J by 10 bases, with 8 bases of the junction left unmatched. The CDR3 loop spans 13 amino acids. The CDR3 DNA reads TGTGCCAGCAGTGGGGGACAGGGAGAGGGCCAGTACTTC. This encodes CASSGGQGEGQYF.

This clonotype was detected ten times or more. The chain combines TRBV7-2 with TRBJ2-1; D not resolved. The germline gives CDR1 SGHTA, CDR2 FQGNSA. The CDR3 covers 15 residues. The germline V and J ends were trimmed by 2 bases and 4 bases, with 12 bases remaining between them. The CDR3 DNA reads as TGTGCCAGCAGCTTAATCCCCAGCTTATACAATGAGCAGTTCTTC. It encodes CASSLIPSLYNEQFF.

In this sample, this clonotype turned up many times. This rearrangement joins TRBV6-6 to TRBJ2-7, with D perhaps matching TRBD2 (5 bases). Trimming took off 0 bases at V and 3 bases at J, with 9 bases between the two ends. The CDR3 runs 14 residues. Per the germline V gene, CDR1 is MNHNY and CDR2 is SVGAGI (reference sequence). The CDR3 DNA follows: TGTGCCAGCAGTTACTCGAGAGGGAGCTACGAGCAGTACTTC. Its protein product is CASSYSRGSYEQYF.

J is TRBJ1-1 and V is TRBV12-3 or TRBV12-4; TRBD1 is a possible D gene (5 bases). Trimming stripped 3 bases from V and 1 base from J, with 9 bases between. This CDR3 has 14 amino acids. The CDR3 region is CASSFGGTNTEAFF. In DNA, the CDR3 is TGTGCCAGCAGTTTTGGGGGTACGAACACTGAAGCTTTCTTT.

The table lists this clonotype with a few counts. The rearrangement links TRBV7-9 to TRBJ2-3; perhaps TRBD1 as D (5 bases). The length of the CDR3 is 18 residues. V lost 3 bases, J lost 1 base, and 20 bases lay in between. The germline CDR1 and CDR2 sequences are SEHNR and FQNEAQ (reference sequence). CDR3 protein: CASSFEVRASGGTDTQYF. CDR3 bases: TGTGCCAGCAGCTTCGAGGTCAGGGCCTCTGGGGGCACAGATACGCAGTATTTT.

This clonotype appeared a few times. This sequence joins TRBV12-3 or TRBV12-4 and TRBJ1-2, with D hard to call. With 1 base removed from V and 3 bases from J, the gap between germline ends came to 6 bases. This CDR3 is 13 amino acids long. CDR3 coding DNA: TGTGCCAGCAGTTTAGTAGGACACTATGGCTACACCTTC. It encodes CASSLVGHYGYTF.

The rearrangement joins TRBV20-1 to TRBJ2-5; 8 nucleotides agree with TRBD2. Germline values: CDR1 DFQATT, CDR2 SNEGSKA (reference sequence). The CDR3 covers 14 residues. V was pared by 3 bases and J by 5 bases, with 8 bases of the junction left unmatched. CDR3: CSASLLAGMETQYF. CDR3 sequence (DNA): TGCAGTGCTAGTCTGTTAGCGGGGATGGAGACCCAGTACTTC.

This clonotype showed up many times. The V call is TRBV5-1, the J call TRBJ2-5; a weak D match, TRBD2 (5 bases). V dropped 4 bases and J dropped 1 base, with 17 bases sitting between them. This CDR3 comprises 16 residues. Germline CDR1 is SGHRS and CDR2 is YFSETQ. The CDR3 bases are TGCGCCAGCAGCCCCCGCATTGGGAGCACCCAAGAGACCCAGTACTTC. It is translated as CASSPRIGSTQETQYF.

This clonotype was seen a handful of times. The V gene is TRBV11-2, the J gene TRBJ2-5; D perhaps matches TRBD1 (6 bases). Trimming left V 4 bases short and J 4 bases short, with 16 bases between. The germline V gene encodes CDR1 SGHAT and CDR2 FQNNGV. The CDR3 length is 15 residues. CDR3 residues: CASSYPQGKGETQYF. CDR3 coding DNA: TGTGCCAGCAGCTATCCACAGGGAAAAGGAGAGACCCAGTACTTC.

There are a few counts of this clonotype. For the CDR3, the DNA is TGTGCCAGCAGCCCCCATGAGCAGTTCTTC. This codes for CASSPHEQFF. The V gene is TRBV9, the J gene TRBJ2-1, with unresolved D. Trimming cost V 4 bases and J 8 bases, with 4 bases left between them. Germline V gene lookup returns CDR1 SGDLS and CDR2 YYNGEE. This CDR3 comprises 10 residues.

The sample holds a few counts of this clonotype. The chain carries TRBV27 and TRBJ2-7, with 9 bases that match TRBD1. Trimming took 8 bases from V and 6 from J; bases not matched to a gene: 8. This CDR3 spans 13 amino acids. The V gene's germline CDR1 is MNHEY and CDR2 SMNVEV (reference sequence). CDR3 bases: TGTGCCAGCGGCCGGGACAGGGCCTCCGAGCAGTACTTC. It specifies CASGRDRASEQYF.

This clonotype was recorded only once. The chain employs TRBV6-5 and TRBJ2-4, with TRBD2 identical over 11 bases. The tail of the sequence fits TRBJ2-7 better, so the J call may be wrong. Looked up from germline, CDR1 is MNHEY and CDR2 is SVGAGI. The CDR3 spans 16 residues. As DNA, the CDR3 is TGTGCCAGCAGCAAACTAGCGGGGGCCAACCCCTACGAGCAGTACTTC. It encodes CASSKLAGANPYEQYF.

The chain recombines TRBV15 with TRBJ2-3; tentative D call: TRBD1 (6 bases). The CDR3 extends over 17 amino acids. Deletions cut 6 bases from V and 2 bases from J, with 21 bases between. Per germline, CDR1 LNHNV and CDR2 YYDKDF (reference sequence). The CDR3 protein is CATRLHGDTQHTDTQYF. DNA for the CDR3: TGTGCCACCAGGCTGCATGGGGACACCCAACACACAGATACGCAGTATTTT. Using reference TRBV15 and TRBJ2-3 for the parts outside the CDR3, the full variable domain is DAMVIQNPRYQVTQFGKPVTLSCSQTLNHNVMYWYQQKSSQAPKLLFHYYDKDFNNEADTPDNFQSRRPNTSFCFLDIRSPGLGDTAMYLCATRLHGDTQHTDTQYFGPGTRLTVL.